One TCR beta chain is described in this entry. This specimen belongs to a study of cytomegalovirus exposure and HLA in healthy donors. Germline V gene data show CDR1 as SEHNR and CDR2 as FQNEAQ (reference sequence). The ends were cut back, 1 base at V and 4 bases at J, with 10 bases in the middle. The CDR3 spans 14 residues. Primers for the PCR totalled 60 Vbeta and 13 Jbeta. Only in-frame clones appear in the TCRdb table, and some are missing; sequencing was by immunoSEQ multiplex PCR. Of 140,000 to 150,000 clones in the sample, approximately 79% were seen once. The V gene is TRBV7-9, the J gene TRBJ1-1, with no clear D. The clonotype originates from a woman aged 25 to 45 in good health and CMV-seronegative. The sequencing input was PBMCs. CDR3 DNA sequence: TGTGCCAGCAGCTTAGTTATCCAGTGCACTGAAGCTTTCTTT. This translates into CASSLVIQCTEAFF.